The T cell receptor (beta chain) under discussion was sequenced for a study of identical twins' blood T cells. The CDR3 covers 14 residues. The germline V and J ends were trimmed by 0 bases and 1 base, with 6 bases remaining between them. Germline V lookup: CDR1 MNHEY, CDR2 SVGEGT. TCRdb used MiXCR to reprocess the 5' RACE reads, holding one entry per CDR3 protein. The data contain a few hundred distinct CDR3 sequences, 69% of them singletons. This TCR came from a woman between 18 and 55 years old in good health. The genes are TRBV6-2 or TRBV6-3 and TRBJ1-1; perhaps TRBD1 as D (5 bases). Sequencing was carried out using PBMCs. The CDR3 region is CASSYSTGNTEAFF. CDR3 DNA sequence: TGTGCCAGCAGTTACTCAACAGGGAACACTGAAGCTTTCTTT.